Below, 24 T cell receptor beta chains from the same sample are listed, as sequenced in a study of PD-1 blockade in classical Hodgkin lymphoma. Method: immunoSEQ multiplex PCR; TCRdb's copy keeps in-frame clones and lacks some. The sample records about 100,000 clones, approximately 90% being singletons. All trial patients relapsed after autologous stem cell transplantation. Sequences were derived from peripheral blood mononuclear cells (PBMCs), sampled before the second cycle of nivolumab. These receptors all come from a human donor with classical Hodgkin lymphoma.

The chain has TRBV5-5 and TRBJ1-1, with TRBD1 matching 10 bases. J gave up 7 bases and V 4 bases, and 4 bases lay outside the gene matches. This CDR3 has 13 residues. Germline values: CDR1 SGHKS, CDR2 YYEKEE (reference sequence). This CDR3 reads CASSTGQGVEAFF. The CDR3 DNA reads as TGTGCCAGCAGCACCGGACAGGGGGTTGAAGCTTTCTTT.

The chain couples TRBV6-1 to TRBJ2-2, with TRBD1 identical over 8 bases. Germline V gives CDR1 MNHNS, CDR2 SASEGT. This CDR3 is built from 16 residues. J gave up 5 bases and V 4 bases, and 9 bases lay outside the gene matches. This chain's CDR3 is CASSALQGAGTGELFF. The CDR3 nucleotides are TGTGCCAGCAGTGCCCTCCAGGGGGCCGGTACCGGGGAGCTGTTTTTT.

V usage is TRBV6-5 and J usage is TRBJ2-3; D call uncertain. Germline V gene data show CDR1 as MNHEY and CDR2 as SVGAGI. Trimming removed 5 bases at V and 1 base at J, with 7 bases between. The CDR3 totals 13 residues. The CDR3 nucleotides are TGTGCCAGCAGTCAGTCCGGCACAGATACGCAGTATTTT. Translation gives CASSQSGTDTQYF.

The sample holds a few counts of this clone. This chain links TRBV6-6 with TRBJ2-7, with 7 bases that match TRBD1. CDR3 size: 14 residues. Germline trimming cut 0 bases from V and 5 bases from J; bases unmatched to any gene: 4. Per the germline V gene, CDR1 is MNHNY and CDR2 is SVGAGI (reference sequence). Here the CDR3 reads CASSYSDRVNEQYF. The CDR3 DNA follows: TGTGCCAGCAGTTACTCTGACAGGGTCAACGAGCAGTACTTC.

The CDR3 region is CASSPSTSGGVLSQYF. The CDR3 DNA reads as TGTGCCAGCTCACCTTCGACTAGCGGGGGGGTTTTATCTCAGTACTTC. V gene TRBV18 combines with J gene TRBJ2-7, with 14 bases that match TRBD2. The germline V gene encodes CDR1 KGHSH and CDR2 LQKENI. This CDR3 spans 16 amino acids. V lost 3 bases and J lost 10; bases outside the gene matches: 11.

The J gene is TRBJ2-5, the V gene TRBV2; 9 bases match TRBD1. V shed 6 bases, J shed 0 bases, and the junction held 5 bases outside the gene matches. The CDR3 consists of 15 residues. The germline V gene encodes CDR1 SNHLY and CDR2 FYNNEI. The CDR3 region has the DNA TGTGCCAGCAGAAAAAGGACAGGGGACCAAGAGACCCAGTACTTC. This encodes CASRKRTGDQETQYF.

The CDR3: CASDLGRGTQYF. The CDR3 DNA sequence: TGTGCCAGCGACCTTGGGCGGGGGACCCAGTACTTC. The gene calls are TRBV6-1 and TRBJ2-5, with TRBD2 as a possible D gene (6 bases). This CDR3 has 12 amino acids. V was pared by 8 bases and J by 7 bases, with 14 bases between. Per germline, CDR1 MNHNS and CDR2 SASEGT.

In its sample, this clone was seen once. V usage is TRBV13 and J usage is TRBJ1-4; D not certain. Per the germline V gene, CDR1 is PRHDT and CDR2 is FYEKMQ (reference sequence). The CDR3 contains 15 residues. Trimming shortened V by 5 bases and J by 7 bases, and 17 bases separated the two germline ends. The CDR3, as DNA: TGTGCCAGCAGCCCTCTAGGCGGGAGGGTTGAAAAACTGTTTTTT. Its translation is CASSPLGGRVEKLFF.

This chain joins TRBV6-5 and TRBJ2-7, with 11 bases matching TRBD1. V gave up 2 bases and J gave up 2 bases; unmatched junction bases: 5. Germline loops: CDR1 MNHEY, CDR2 SVGAGI. The CDR3 totals 16 residues. The CDR3, as DNA: TGTGCCAGCAGTTACCCGGGGACAGGGGGAACCTACGAGCAGTACTTC. This encodes CASSYPGTGGTYEQYF.

The chain uses TRBV7-9 and TRBJ1-6; 7 nucleotides match TRBD1. The J segment lost 10 bases and the V segment lost 1 base, leaving 13 bases of the junction unmatched. CDR1 SEHNR and CDR2 FQNEAQ come from the germline V gene (reference sequence). The CDR3 sequence is 17 residues long. The CDR3 bases are TGTGCCAGCAGCTTAGTAAGCGTAGGACAGGATGAATCACCCCTCCACTTT. Its translation: CASSLVSVGQDESPLHF.

This clone was observed once. The chain carries TRBV5-6 and TRBJ1-6, with unresolved D. V was shortened by 1 base and J by 2 bases, with 10 bases between the two germline ends. This CDR3 contains 16 residues. Germline loops: CDR1 SGHDT, CDR2 YYEEEE. This CDR3 reads CASSLYFIPYNSPLHF. The CDR3 DNA reads as TGTGCCAGCAGCTTGTACTTTATACCCTATAATTCACCCCTCCACTTT.

The CDR3 DNA is TGTGCCAGCAGCCAAGGAGGTGCCGCCTTCGAGACCCAGTACTTC. Translation: CASSQGGAAFETQYF. The chain is built from TRBV14 and TRBJ2-5; D gene unclear. The CDR3 extends over 15 amino acids. Trimming stripped 1 base from V and 5 bases from J, with 14 bases between. Germline CDR1 is SGHDN and CDR2 is FVKESK.

The chain employs TRBV5-5 and TRBJ1-2, with D uncertain. The V gene lost 4 bases and the J gene lost 5 bases, with 9 bases spanning the gap. There are 12 residues in the CDR3. Germline loops: CDR1 SGHKS, CDR2 YYEKEE (reference sequence). The CDR3 loop is CASSVDGYGYTF. The CDR3 bases are TGTGCCAGCAGCGTCGACGGTTATGGCTACACCTTC.

This sequence joins TRBV4-3 and TRBJ1-2; possibly TRBD1 for D (6 bases). The CDR3 has 16 amino acids. Germline CDR1 and CDR2: LGHNA and YSLEER. The V end lost 2 bases, the J end lost 2 bases, and 15 bases lay between the germline ends. CDR3 DNA sequence: TGCGCCAGCAGCCAAAGGGGTTCTGGGGGCAACTATGGCTACACCTTC. Residues: CASSQRGSGGNYGYTF.

The rearrangement joins TRBV6-6 to TRBJ2-3, with 7 bases identical to TRBD2. Germline CDR1 and CDR2: MNHNY and SVGAGI (reference sequence). This CDR3 is built from 13 residues. The junction had 0 bases not matched to a gene; V was cut back by 3 bases and J by 3 bases. CDR3 amino acids: CASSYSGTDTQYF. The CDR3 DNA reads as TGTGCCAGCAGTTATAGCGGGACAGATACGCAGTATTTT.

The chain recombines TRBV5-4 with TRBJ1-1; TRBD1 is a possible D gene (5 bases). The germline CDR1 and CDR2 sequences are SGHNT and YYREEE (reference sequence). The CDR3 covers 15 residues. Trimming stripped 3 bases from V and 1 base from J, with 13 bases between. As DNA, the CDR3 is TGTGCCAGCAGCTATAGGGGTTTCCCGAACACTGAAGCTTTCTTT. Protein sequence: CASSYRGFPNTEAFF. Combining the CDR3 with reference TRBV5-4 and TRBJ1-1 gives the whole variable domain ETGVTQSPTHLIKTRGQQVTLRCSSQSGHNTVSWYQQALGQGPQFIFQYYREEENGRGNFPPRFSGLQFPNYSSELNVNALELDDSALYLCASSYRGFPNTEAFFGQGTRLTVV.

V is TRBV30 and J is TRBJ2-5; 7 bases map to TRBD1. The V segment lost 0 bases and the J segment 1 base; nucleotides outside the gene matches: 5. The CDR3 is 15 amino acids. In germline, CDR1 is GTSNPN, CDR2 SVGIG (reference sequence). CDR3 coding DNA: TGTGCCTGGAGTGTGGGCAGGGGGAGCCAAGAGACCCAGTACTTC. Encoded protein: CAWSVGRGSQETQYF.

The chain links TRBV19 to TRBJ1-5, with D possibly TRBD1 on 5 matching bases. Germline assignment: CDR1 LNHDA and CDR2 SQIVND (reference sequence). CDR3 length: 17 residues. The germline V and J ends were trimmed by 6 bases and 5 bases, with 23 bases remaining between them. The CDR3 region is CASRWGVSGLGHQPQHF. The CDR3 DNA reads TGTGCCAGTAGATGGGGGGTTTCGGGTTTGGGGCATCAGCCCCAGCATTTT.

V and J are TRBV12-5 and TRBJ2-1, with D possibly matching TRBD1 (5 bases). The CDR3 runs 15 residues. CDR1 LGHNT and CDR2 FRNRAP come from the germline V gene. Trimming pared 5 bases from V and 0 bases from J, leaving 11 bases between. DNA for the CDR3: TGTGCTAGTGGTCTAGGGGCGAGCTCCTACAATGAGCAGTTCTTC. As protein: CASGLGASSYNEQFF. Variable domain in full (rest from reference TRBV12-5 and TRBJ2-1): DARVTQTPRHKVTEMGQEVTMRCQPILGHNTVFWYRQTMMQGLELLAYFRNRAPLDDSGMPKDRFSAEMPDATLATLKIQPSEPRDSAVYFCASGLGASSYNEQFFGPGTRLTVL.

The chain has TRBV6-6 and TRBJ1-5, with a tentative D call TRBD1 (5 bases). Germline V gene sequence: CDR1 MNHNY, CDR2 SVGAGI (reference sequence). The CDR3 is made up of 14 amino acids. Trimming shortened V by 6 bases and J by 3 bases, and 12 bases separated the two germline ends. CDR3 in DNA: TGTGCCAGCAGAACTACAGGAAACAATCAGCCCCAGCATTTT. This translates into CASRTTGNNQPQHF.

There are a few counts of this clone. The V call is TRBV7-6, the J call TRBJ1-4; possibly TRBD1 for D (5 bases). The length of the CDR3 is 15 residues. Trimming shortened V by 1 base and J by 3 bases, and 9 bases separated the two germline ends. Germline CDR1 is SGHVS and CDR2 is FNYEAQ. CDR3 sequence: CASSLVGGANEKLFF. The CDR3 DNA is TGTGCCAGCAGCTTAGTCGGGGGGGCTAATGAAAAACTGTTTTTT.

The gene calls are TRBV6-4 and TRBJ2-3, with 7 bases matching TRBD2. J was trimmed by 0 bases and V by 4 bases; bases with no gene match: 1. The CDR3 length is 14 residues. Germline V gene sequence: CDR1 MRHNA, CDR2 SNTAGT. The chain's CDR3 is CASSAGGSTDTQYF. Here the CDR3 DNA reads TGTGCCAGCAGTGCCGGGGGGAGCACAGATACGCAGTATTTT.

The chain uses TRBV9 and TRBJ1-2; D is perhaps TRBD1 (6 bases). The CDR3 length is 13 residues. V was shortened by 5 bases and J by 6 bases, with 14 bases between the two germline ends. CDR1 is SGDLS, CDR2 YYNGEE, per germline. The CDR3 protein is CASRGGTGNGYTF. DNA of the CDR3: TGTGCCAGCAGGGGGGGAACAGGGAATGGCTACACCTTC.

This clone is a singleton in its sample. The chain joins TRBV7-7 to TRBJ2-3, with 10 bases matching TRBD2. Trimming removed 5 bases from V and 4 bases from J; junction bases left unmatched: 9. This CDR3 spans 16 amino acids. Looked up from germline, CDR1 is SSHAT and CDR2 is FNYEAQ (reference sequence). CDR3 coding DNA: TGTGCCAGCAGCCCTTGGACTAGCGGTGGGGCAGATACGCAGTATTTT. Protein product: CASSPWTSGGADTQYF.